This T cell receptor beta chain was recovered during a study of T cell changes during pregnancy in multiple sclerosis. Germline values: CDR1 SGHRS, CDR2 YFSETQ. This CDR3 is 15 amino acids long. Trimming stripped 2 bases from V and 2 bases from J, with 14 bases between. Libraries were prepared by immunoSEQ multiplex PCR; TCRdb keeps only in-frame clonotypes and omits some of them. The sample holds approximately 130,000 clones, about 96% seen once. This sequence originates from a female donor with multiple sclerosis, enrolled in a pregnancy study. Material: peripheral blood, obtained after pregnancy. The chain has TRBV5-1 and TRBJ2-7, with a weak D call TRBD1 (6 bases). The CDR3 sequence is CASSLNPRGAYEQYF. The CDR3 coding sequence is TGCGCCAGCAGCTTAAATCCCAGGGGCGCCTACGAGCAGTACTTC.